A selection of T cell receptor beta chains follows, all from one sample in a study of shared clonotypes between healthy human individuals. Sequencing was performed with immunoSEQ multiplex PCR; in TCRdb, only in-frame clones are kept and a portion is missing. This sample has about 1.4 million clones, with roughly 95% found just once. Sequenced input: naive CD4+ T cells sorted from blood. The receptor set was obtained from a man aged 25 to 45 in good health. Both conserved end residues are part of each CDR3. The D gene is left open where the match is weak. Size values are once, few and many counts, or a class for expanded clones, and some rows have none.

len: 15; j_gene: TRBJ1-5; v_gene: TRBV21-1; abundance: NA; d_gene: NA; CDR3aa: CASSRVAGSNQPQHF; CDR3nt: TGTGCCAGCAGCAGAGTTGCGGGTAGCAATCAGCCCCAGCATTTT
len: 14; j_gene: TRBJ2-7; v_gene: TRBV7-9; abundance: NA; d_gene: TRBD2; CDR3aa: CASSLLGGASEQYF; CDR3nt: TGTGCCAGCAGCTTATTGGGAGGGGCTAGTGAGCAGTACTTC
len: 15; j_gene: TRBJ1-2; v_gene: TRBV7-2; abundance: few; d_gene: NA; CDR3aa: CASSLVDRGDYGYTF; CDR3nt: TGTGCCAGCAGCTTAGTCGATCGGGGGGACTATGGCTACACCTTC
len: 14; j_gene: TRBJ2-7; v_gene: TRBV7-3; abundance: NA; d_gene: NA; CDR3aa: CASNPRGLSYEQYF; CDR3nt: TGTGCCAGCAACCCCCGAGGACTCTCCTACGAGCAGTACTTC
len: 14; j_gene: TRBJ2-1; v_gene: TRBV5-1; abundance: NA; d_gene: NA; CDR3aa: CASSLALNYNEQFF; CDR3nt: TGCGCCAGCAGCTTGGCGCTAAATTACAATGAGCAGTTCTTC
len: 15; j_gene: TRBJ2-7; v_gene: TRBV4-1; abundance: few; d_gene: TRBD2; CDR3aa: CASSQVAGGPYEQYF; CDR3nt: TGCGCCAGCAGCCAAGTAGCGGGAGGGCCTTACGAGCAGTACTTC
len: 16; j_gene: TRBJ2-7; v_gene: TRBV7-6; abundance: NA; d_gene: TRBD2; CDR3aa: CASSKGTSGSTYEQYF; CDR3nt: TGTGCCAGCAGCAAAGGGACTAGCGGGAGTACTTACGAGCAGTACTTC
len: 12; j_gene: TRBJ2-1; v_gene: TRBV2; abundance: NA; d_gene: NA; CDR3aa: CATSAGPWSQFF; CDR3nt: TGTGCCACCTCAGCAGGGCCGTGGTCGCAGTTCTTC
len: 16; j_gene: TRBJ2-2; v_gene: TRBV5-1; abundance: NA; d_gene: TRBD2; CDR3aa: CASRAAGGPRTGELFF; CDR3nt: TGCGCCAGCAGGGCCGCGGGAGGGCCCCGCACCGGGGAGCTGTTTTTT
len: 16; j_gene: TRBJ2-2; v_gene: TRBV5-1; abundance: NA; d_gene: NA; CDR3aa: CASSGWETGNTGELFF; CDR3nt: TGCGCCAGCAGCGGTTGGGAAACGGGGAACACCGGGGAGCTGTTTTTT
len: 13; j_gene: TRBJ2-7; v_gene: TRBV5-1; abundance: NA; d_gene: NA; CDR3aa: CASSGTSRYEQYF; CDR3nt: TGCGCCAGCAGCGGCACTAGTCGGTACGAGCAGTACTTC
len: 15; j_gene: TRBJ2-6; v_gene: TRBV18; abundance: NA; d_gene: NA; CDR3aa: CASSPQLSGANVLTF; CDR3nt: TGTGCCAGCTCACCGCAATTATCTGGGGCCAACGTCCTGACTTTC
len: 16; j_gene: TRBJ1-1; v_gene: TRBV9; abundance: NA; d_gene: TRBD1; CDR3aa: CASSALTGGSITEAFF; CDR3nt: TGTGCCAGCAGCGCTCTTACAGGGGGCAGTATCACTGAAGCTTTCTTT
len: 15; j_gene: TRBJ1-5; v_gene: TRBV6-1; abundance: NA; d_gene: NA; CDR3aa: CASSEEAWANQPQHF; CDR3nt: TGTGCCAGCAGTGAAGAAGCGTGGGCCAATCAGCCCCAGCATTTT
len: 17; j_gene: TRBJ2-3; v_gene: TRBV9; abundance: NA; d_gene: NA; CDR3aa: CASSTGLAQYPTDTQYF; CDR3nt: TGTGCCAGCAGCACAGGTCTAGCCCAGTACCCCACAGATACGCAGTATTTT
len: 13; j_gene: TRBJ1-4; v_gene: TRBV9; abundance: NA; d_gene: NA; CDR3aa: CASSSGTGEKLFF; CDR3nt: TGTGCCAGCAGCTCAGGAACTGGTGAAAAACTGTTTTTT
len: 17; j_gene: TRBJ2-2; v_gene: TRBV10-1; abundance: once; d_gene: NA; CDR3aa: CASSDNTITTNTGELFF; CDR3nt: TGCGCCAGCAGTGATAACACAATCACGACGAACACCGGGGAGCTGTTTTTT
len: 17; j_gene: TRBJ2-2; v_gene: TRBV4-3; abundance: NA; d_gene: NA; CDR3aa: CASSQDPSWGNTGELFF; CDR3nt: TGCGCCAGCAGCCAAGATCCTAGCTGGGGGAACACCGGGGAGCTGTTTTTT
len: 14; j_gene: TRBJ1-2; v_gene: TRBV6-6; abundance: NA; d_gene: TRBD1; CDR3aa: CASSAFLGGRGYTF; CDR3nt: TGTGCCAGCAGTGCGTTCTTAGGGGGCAGAGGCTACACCTTC